This entry is about one T cell receptor beta chain. These data belong to a study of blood T cell repertoires in COVID-19. Study background: The study drew acute and convalescent COVID-19 samples from the United States, Italy and Spain. Nucleic acid was either cDNA or gDNA, and it came from T cells, B-cell-depleted T cells, or PBMCs.

In the original analysis: By means of reference gene primer amplification, nucleated cell counts were estimated. The protocol was immunoSEQ multiplex PCR, while the TCRdb copy is restricted to in-frame clones and leaves out a portion. V and J calls and clone size are given by that table; D and trimming were obtained from the DNA. The repertoire holds approximately 180,000 clones, with approximately 85% as singletons. This CDR3 has 14 amino acids. CDR1 is ENHRY and CDR2 is SYGVKD in the germline V gene. V trimming: 10 bases; J trimming: 2 bases; junction bases outside the gene matches: 6. The chain has TRBV10-3 and TRBJ1-3, with TRBD1 matching 9 bases. The sample consisted of peripheral blood. This TCR was sampled from a human donor with active or convalescent COVID-19. The donor label of this sample is uncertain. The CDR3 is CATKQGATGNTIYF. DNA for the CDR3: TGTGCCACCAAACAGGGGGCAACTGGAAACACCATATATTTT.